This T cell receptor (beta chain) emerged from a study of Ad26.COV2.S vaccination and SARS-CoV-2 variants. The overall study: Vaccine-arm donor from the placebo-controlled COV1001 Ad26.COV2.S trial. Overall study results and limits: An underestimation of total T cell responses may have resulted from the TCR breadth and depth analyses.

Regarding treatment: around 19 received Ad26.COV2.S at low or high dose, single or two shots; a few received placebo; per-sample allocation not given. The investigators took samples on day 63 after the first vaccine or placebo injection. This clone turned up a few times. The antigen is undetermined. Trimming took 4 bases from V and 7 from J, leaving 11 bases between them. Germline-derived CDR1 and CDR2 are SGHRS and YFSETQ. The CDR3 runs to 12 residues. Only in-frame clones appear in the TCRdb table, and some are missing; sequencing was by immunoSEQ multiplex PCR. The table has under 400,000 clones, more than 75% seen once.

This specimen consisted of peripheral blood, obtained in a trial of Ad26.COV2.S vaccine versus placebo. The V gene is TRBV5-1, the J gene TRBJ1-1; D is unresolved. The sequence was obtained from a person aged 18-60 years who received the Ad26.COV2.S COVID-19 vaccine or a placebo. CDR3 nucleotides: TGCGCCAGCAGCATGTTAGGCTTTGAAGCTTTCTTT. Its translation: CASSMLGFEAFF.